A single sample is the source of the 25 T cell receptor beta chains below, sequenced in a study of monozygotic twins with inflammatory bowel disease. TCRdb derives one entry per CDR3 protein from the 5' RACE reads, leaving out DNA. Its listing shows over 200,000 distinct CDR3 sequences. Sample: blood. Source of these receptors: a human donor with ulcerative colitis or Crohn's disease, or a healthy co-twin of an affected twin (not recorded which).

J is TRBJ2-1 and V is TRBV9; TCRdb picks TRBD2, but there is no DNA to check that call. This CDR3 has 17 amino acids. Germline V gene sequence: CDR1 SGDLS, CDR2 YYNGEE. The CDR3 spells CASSVASGSPTFNEQFF.

This chain joins TRBV7-9 and TRBJ1-2; absent DNA, TCRdb's TRBD1 call cannot be checked. Per the germline V gene, CDR1 is SEHNR and CDR2 is FQNEAQ (reference sequence). The CDR3 loop spans 14 amino acids. CDR3 sequence: CASRPGGSGYGYTF.

The chain carries TRBV7-9 and TRBJ1-2; the D call of TRBD1 rests on TCRdb alone, since no DNA is present to check it. Looked up from germline, CDR1 is SEHNR and CDR2 is FQNEAQ (reference sequence). The CDR3 runs 15 residues. The CDR3 reads CASSQGAGRKDGYTF.

This sequence joins TRBV7-2 and TRBJ2-1. Germline V gene data show CDR1 as SGHTA and CDR2 as FQGNSA. CDR3 length: 12 amino acids. Here the CDR3 reads CASSLSTDLQFF.

The chain is built from TRBV6-2 or TRBV6-3 and TRBJ2-5; TCRdb indicates TRBD1, and absent DNA this call remains unverified. In germline, CDR1 is MNHEY, CDR2 SVGEGT. There are 17 residues in the CDR3. This CDR3 is CATIFFPGAGPQETQYF.

The rearrangement links TRBV6-6 to TRBJ2-7; as DNA is missing, the TRBD1 call by TCRdb cannot be tested. The germline CDR1 and CDR2 sequences are MNHNY and SVGAGI (reference sequence). The CDR3 totals 13 residues. CDR3: CATNRGIFYEQYF.

This CDR3 is CSVESLGWTQYF. The V call is TRBV29-1, the J call TRBJ2-5. CDR1 and CDR2 (germline): SQVTM, ANQGSEA. CDR3 length equals 12 residues.

The J gene is TRBJ1-1, the V gene TRBV7-3; lacking DNA, the TRBD1 call made by TCRdb goes unchecked. The CDR3 is 13 residues long. Germline loops: CDR1 SGHTA, CDR2 FQGTGA. The CDR3 loop is CASSLQQGAEAFF.

The chain is built from TRBV5-4 and TRBJ2-1; TCRdb's assignment of TRBD2 cannot be checked, as there is no DNA. Germline-derived CDR1 and CDR2 are SGHNT and YYREEE (reference sequence). This CDR3 comprises 16 residues. The CDR3 loop reads CASSRAGAGTYNEQFF.

The rearrangement links TRBV20-1 to TRBJ2-3; TCRdb's D gene call, TRBD2, goes unchecked for lack of DNA. In germline, CDR1 is DFQATT, CDR2 SNEGSKA (reference sequence). CDR3 length: 14 residues. The CDR3 reads CSAAGGPGTDTQYF.

The chain joins TRBV7-9 to TRBJ1-4; TCRdb's D call, TRBD1, is unchecked because there is no DNA. Germline CDR1 SEHNR, CDR2 FQNEAQ (reference sequence). The CDR3 contains 16 residues. The CDR3 loop reads CASSSPDPGENEKLFF. The whole variable domain, remainder taken from reference TRBV7-9 and TRBJ1-4, is DTGVSQNPRHKITKRGQNVTFRCDPISEHNRLYWYRQTLGQGPEFLTYFQNEAQLEKSRLLSDRFSAERPKGSFSTLEIQRTEQGDSAMYLCASSSPDPGENEKLFFGSGTQLSVL.

V usage is TRBV9 and J usage is TRBJ2-1. From germline, CDR1 is SGDLS and CDR2 YYNGEE. CDR3 length equals 11 residues. The CDR3 loop is CASSAEGEQFF.

The rearrangement uses TRBV5-5 and TRBJ2-3. CDR1 and CDR2 from the germline V gene are SGHKS and YYEKEE (reference sequence). The CDR3 is 15 amino acids. The CDR3 region is CASSLTSSSTDTLYF.

The CDR3 protein is CASSELWDWASYEQYF. The chain is built from TRBV6-1 and TRBJ2-7; TCRdb indicates TRBD1, and absent DNA this call remains unverified. The CDR3 runs 16 residues. Germline V gene data show CDR1 as MNHNS and CDR2 as SASEGT.

This chain joins TRBV28 and TRBJ1-2; TCRdb selects TRBD1, and the lack of DNA leaves this call unchecked. Germline loops: CDR1 MDHEN, CDR2 SYDVKM. The CDR3 extends over 16 amino acids. The CDR3 region is CASSSQGPRTNYGYTF.

The V and J genes are TRBV5-1 and TRBJ2-1; TCRdb selects TRBD1, and the lack of DNA leaves this call unchecked. The CDR3 has 16 amino acids. Germline V CDR1 and CDR2: SGHRS, YFSETQ. CDR3 residues: CASSLAPLGGSNEQFF.

The CDR3 region is CASTQPGLGPSNEQFF. The chain couples TRBV6-1 to TRBJ2-1; TCRdb names TRBD2, which stays unverified in the absence of DNA. CDR3 length: 16 amino acids. Germline V gives CDR1 MNHNS, CDR2 SASEGT.

This chain links TRBV29-1 with TRBJ2-1; TCRdb calls TRBD1, which cannot be checked without DNA. The germline CDR1 and CDR2 sequences are SQVTM and ANQGSEA. There are 17 residues in the CDR3. CDR3 residues: CSVEGGQTGSSYNEQFF.

The chain couples TRBV5-1 to TRBJ1-4; TCRdb names TRBD1, which stays unverified in the absence of DNA. The CDR3 length is 14 residues. Germline V gene sequence: CDR1 SGHRS, CDR2 YFSETQ. This CDR3 reads CASSYRQGGEKLFF.

The J gene is TRBJ1-4, the V gene TRBV10-3; TCRdb's D call of TRBD1 is untestable without DNA. CDR1 ENHRY and CDR2 SYGVKD come from the germline V gene. The CDR3 length is 15 residues. The CDR3 sequence: CAISESGGRNEKLFF.

The chain links TRBV7-2 to TRBJ2-1; TCRdb names TRBD2, which stays unverified in the absence of DNA. The CDR3 runs to 17 residues. The germline CDR1 and CDR2 sequences are SGHTA and FQGNSA. CDR3 residues: CASSGGASGINNNEQFF.

V is TRBV4-2 and J is TRBJ1-2. The CDR3 extends over 15 amino acids. Looked up from germline, CDR1 is LGHNA and CDR2 is YNFKEQ. CDR3 protein: CASSRLSGPPLGYTF.

V usage is TRBV19 and J usage is TRBJ2-3. CDR1 and CDR2 (germline): LNHDA, SQIVND (reference sequence). The CDR3 consists of 14 residues. This CDR3 is CAIEGKVCPDTQYF.

This chain's CDR3 is CASSLYGANVLTF. The chain recombines TRBV5-8 with TRBJ2-6. There are 13 residues in the CDR3. Per germline, CDR1 SGHTS and CDR2 YDEGEE.

The rearrangement links TRBV7-2 to TRBJ2-1; no DNA is available, so the TRBD1 call from TCRdb remains unchecked. The CDR3 runs 17 residues. CDR1 is SGHTA and CDR2 is FQGNSA in the germline V gene. The CDR3 sequence is CASSLYGGSPYYNEQFF.